These 8 T cell receptor beta chains were sequenced from one sample in a study of cytomegalovirus exposure and HLA in healthy donors. The PCR made use of 60 Vbeta and 13 Jbeta primers. Using immunoSEQ multiplex PCR, the repertoire was profiled, and TCRdb retains in-frame clones only, with some absent. The table shows fewer than 120,000 clones, with approximately 86% occurring only once. Sequenced sample: PBMCs. These receptors were obtained from a man aged 35 to 55 in good health and CMV-seronegative.

The chain couples TRBV5-1 to TRBJ1-1; D possibly corresponds to TRBD1 (6 bases). V lost 0 bases and J lost 1, with 10 bases in between. The CDR3 sequence is 15 residues long. Per the germline V gene, CDR1 is SGHRS and CDR2 is YFSETQ. CDR3 loop: CASSLEQGWNTEAFF. The CDR3 DNA reads TGCGCCAGCAGCTTGGAGCAGGGGTGGAACACTGAAGCTTTCTTT.

The chain joins TRBV5-6 to TRBJ1-2; 7 bases map to TRBD1. V trimming: 3 bases; J trimming: 14 bases; junction bases outside the gene matches: 7. Germline CDR1 SGHDT, CDR2 YYEEEE. The CDR3 extends over 11 amino acids. CDR3 sequence: CASSSRQGRTF. CDR3 DNA: TGTGCCAGCAGCTCGCGACAGGGAAGGACCTTC.

The chain links TRBV5-6 to TRBJ1-1, with D uncertain. The CDR3 runs to 13 residues. Trimming took off 2 bases at V and 1 base at J, with 6 bases between the two ends. Germline V gives CDR1 SGHDT, CDR2 YYEEEE. CDR3 sequence reads: CASSFSGNTEAFF. CDR3 sequence (DNA): TGTGCCAGCAGCTTTAGCGGGAACACTGAAGCTTTCTTT.

The rearrangement links TRBV6-1 to TRBJ1-2; possible D gene TRBD1, 5 bases. CDR1 MNHNS and CDR2 SASEGT come from the germline V gene. The V and J ends lost 4 bases and 6 bases respectively, with 15 bases between them. This CDR3 comprises 14 residues. The chain's CDR3 is CASSAAGPRDGYTF. In nucleotides, the CDR3 is TGTGCCAGCAGTGCTGCCGGGCCCAGGGATGGCTACACCTTC.

In regard to this clone: Distinct nucleotide sequences in the sample also encode this CDR3. The chain joins TRBV5-1 to TRBJ1-5, with a weak D call TRBD1 (5 bases). The CDR3 extends over 14 amino acids. Germline loops: CDR1 SGHRS, CDR2 YFSETQ. Trimming shortened V by 0 bases and J by 4 bases, and 8 bases separated the two germline ends. Here the CDR3 DNA reads TGCGCCAGCAGCTTGGACGGGGGAAATCAGCCCCAGCATTTT. Translated, it gives CASSLDGGNQPQHF.

V and J are TRBV6-1 and TRBJ2-5, with a possible D match to TRBD1 (5 bases). CDR3 length equals 15 residues. The V gene lost 7 bases and the J gene lost 0 bases, with 15 bases spanning the gap. CDR1 is MNHNS, CDR2 SASEGT, per germline. The CDR3 DNA follows: TGTGCCAGCACGTACCAGACAGCGCACCAAGAGACCCAGTACTTC. It is translated as CASTYQTAHQETQYF.

For this clone: Other DNA variants within this sample encode the same CDR3. The gene calls are TRBV5-1 and TRBJ2-1, with 8 bases lining up with TRBD1. CDR1 SGHRS and CDR2 YFSETQ come from the germline V gene. The CDR3 extends over 14 amino acids. J was trimmed by 4 bases and V by 0 bases; bases with no gene match: 0. CDR3 DNA: TGCGCCAGCAGCTTGGGGACAGGGTACAATGAGCAGTTCTTC. Its protein is CASSLGTGYNEQFF. The full variable domain, rest sourced from reference TRBV5-1 and TRBJ2-1, is KAGVTQTPRYLIKTRGQQVTLSCSPISGHRSVSWYQQTPGQGLQFLFEYFSETQRNKGNFPGRFSGRQFSNSRSEMNVSTLELGDSALYLCASSLGTGYNEQFFGPGTRLTVL.

For the CDR3, the DNA is TGTGCCAGCAGCCAAGAAGGGGGCGAATATTATGGCTACACCTTC. Translated: CASSQEGGEYYGYTF. The chain joins TRBV4-2 to TRBJ1-2; 7 nucleotides line up with TRBD1. CDR3 size: 15 residues. In germline, CDR1 is LGHNA, CDR2 YNFKEQ. Trimming cost V 0 bases and J 5 bases; bases outside gene matches: 6.